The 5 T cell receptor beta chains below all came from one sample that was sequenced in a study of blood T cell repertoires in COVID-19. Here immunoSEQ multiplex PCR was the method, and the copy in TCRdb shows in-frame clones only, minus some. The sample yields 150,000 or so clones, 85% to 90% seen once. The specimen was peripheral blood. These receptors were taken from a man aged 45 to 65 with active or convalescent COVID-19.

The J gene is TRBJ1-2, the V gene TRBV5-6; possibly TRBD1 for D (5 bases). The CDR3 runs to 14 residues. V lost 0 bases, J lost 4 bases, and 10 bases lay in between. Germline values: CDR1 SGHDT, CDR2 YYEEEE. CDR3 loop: CASSLVLQGYGYTF. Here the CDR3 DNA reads TGTGCCAGCAGCTTGGTCCTGCAGGGCTATGGCTACACCTTC.

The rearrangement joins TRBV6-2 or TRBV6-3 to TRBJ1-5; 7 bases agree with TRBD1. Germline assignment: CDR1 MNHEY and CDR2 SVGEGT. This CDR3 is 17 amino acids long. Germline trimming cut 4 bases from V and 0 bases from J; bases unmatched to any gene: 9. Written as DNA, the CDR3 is TGTGCCAGCAGTTCACCGGGACAGCTTTATAGCAATCAGCCCCAGCATTTT. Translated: CASSSPGQLYSNQPQHF.

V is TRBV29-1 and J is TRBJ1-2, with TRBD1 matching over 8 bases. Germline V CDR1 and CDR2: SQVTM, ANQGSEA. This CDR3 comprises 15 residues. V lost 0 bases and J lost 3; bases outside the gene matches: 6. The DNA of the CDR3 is TGCAGCGTTGAAGATCTTCAGGGGGCGGACTATGGCTACACCTTC. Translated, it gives CSVEDLQGADYGYTF.

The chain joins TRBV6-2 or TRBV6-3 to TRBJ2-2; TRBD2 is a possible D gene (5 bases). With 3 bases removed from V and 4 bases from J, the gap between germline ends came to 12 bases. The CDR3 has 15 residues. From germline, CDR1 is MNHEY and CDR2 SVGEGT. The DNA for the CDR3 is TGTGCCAGCAGTTATTCGTACGGGATCACCGGGGAGCTGTTTTTT. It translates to CASSYSYGITGELFF.

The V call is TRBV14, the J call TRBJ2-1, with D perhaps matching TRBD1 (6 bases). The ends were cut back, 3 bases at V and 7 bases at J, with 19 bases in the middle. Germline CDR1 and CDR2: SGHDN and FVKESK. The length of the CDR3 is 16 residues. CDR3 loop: CASSQLQGLSANEQFF. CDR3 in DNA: TGTGCCAGCAGCCAGTTACAGGGCCTTTCGGCGAATGAGCAGTTCTTC.